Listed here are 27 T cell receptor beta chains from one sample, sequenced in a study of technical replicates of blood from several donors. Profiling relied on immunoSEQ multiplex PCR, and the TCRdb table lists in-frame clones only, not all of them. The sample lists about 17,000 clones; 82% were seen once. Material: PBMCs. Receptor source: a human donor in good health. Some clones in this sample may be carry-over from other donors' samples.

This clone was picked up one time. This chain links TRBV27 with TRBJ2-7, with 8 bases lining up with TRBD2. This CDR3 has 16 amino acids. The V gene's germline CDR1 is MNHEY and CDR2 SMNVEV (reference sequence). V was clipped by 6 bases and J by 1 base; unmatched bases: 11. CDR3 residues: CASSLRGLADSYEQYF. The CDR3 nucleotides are TGTGCCAGCAGCCTTAGAGGACTAGCAGATTCCTACGAGCAGTACTTC.

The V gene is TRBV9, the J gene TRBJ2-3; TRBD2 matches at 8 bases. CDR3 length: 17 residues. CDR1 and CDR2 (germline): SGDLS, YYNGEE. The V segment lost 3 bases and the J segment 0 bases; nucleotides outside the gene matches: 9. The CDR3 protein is CASSAGDTSGSTDTQYF. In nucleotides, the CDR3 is TGTGCCAGCAGCGCCGGAGATACTAGCGGCAGCACAGATACGCAGTATTTT.

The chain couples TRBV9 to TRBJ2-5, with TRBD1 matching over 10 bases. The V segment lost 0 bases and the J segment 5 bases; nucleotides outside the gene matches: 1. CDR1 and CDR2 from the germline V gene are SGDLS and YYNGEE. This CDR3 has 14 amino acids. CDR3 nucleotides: TGTGCCAGCAGCGTAGGGGGACAGGGGGAGACCCAGTACTTC. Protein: CASSVGGQGETQYF.

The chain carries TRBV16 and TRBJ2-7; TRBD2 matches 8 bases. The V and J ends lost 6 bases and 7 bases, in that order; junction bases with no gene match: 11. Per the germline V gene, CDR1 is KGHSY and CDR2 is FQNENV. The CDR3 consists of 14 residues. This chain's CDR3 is CASSPTSVLREQYF. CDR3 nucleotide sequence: TGTGCCAGCAGTCCGACTAGCGTGTTGAGAGAGCAGTACTTC.

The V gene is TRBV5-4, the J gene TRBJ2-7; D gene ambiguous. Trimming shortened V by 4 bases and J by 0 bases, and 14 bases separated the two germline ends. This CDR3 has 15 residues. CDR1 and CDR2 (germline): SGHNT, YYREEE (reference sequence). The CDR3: CASSQTKTGSYEQYF. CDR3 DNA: TGTGCCAGCAGCCAAACAAAGACGGGCTCCTACGAGCAGTACTTC.

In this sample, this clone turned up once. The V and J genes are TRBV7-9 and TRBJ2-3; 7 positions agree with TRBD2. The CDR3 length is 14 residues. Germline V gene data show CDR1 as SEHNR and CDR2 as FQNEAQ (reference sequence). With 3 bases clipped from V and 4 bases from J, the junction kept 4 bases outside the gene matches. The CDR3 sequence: CASSFGTIADTQYF. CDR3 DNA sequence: TGTGCCAGCAGCTTCGGGACTATCGCAGATACGCAGTATTTT. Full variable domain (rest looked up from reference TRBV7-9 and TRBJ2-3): DTGVSQNPRHKITKRGQNVTFRCDPISEHNRLYWYRQTLGQGPEFLTYFQNEAQLEKSRLLSDRFSAERPKGSFSTLEIQRTEQGDSAMYLCASSFGTIADTQYFGPGTRLTVL.

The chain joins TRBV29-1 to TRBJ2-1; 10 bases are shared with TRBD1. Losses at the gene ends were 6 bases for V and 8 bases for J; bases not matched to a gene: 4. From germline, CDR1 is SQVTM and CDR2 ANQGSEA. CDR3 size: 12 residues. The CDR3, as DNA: TGCAGCGTCAGGGACAGGGGCGATGAGCAGTTCTTC. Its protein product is CSVRDRGDEQFF.

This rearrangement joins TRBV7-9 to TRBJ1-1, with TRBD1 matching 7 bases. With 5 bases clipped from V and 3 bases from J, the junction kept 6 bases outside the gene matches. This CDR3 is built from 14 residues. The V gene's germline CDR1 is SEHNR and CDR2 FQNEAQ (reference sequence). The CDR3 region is CASSPGTADTEAFF. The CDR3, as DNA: TGTGCCAGCAGCCCCGGGACAGCCGACACTGAAGCTTTCTTT.

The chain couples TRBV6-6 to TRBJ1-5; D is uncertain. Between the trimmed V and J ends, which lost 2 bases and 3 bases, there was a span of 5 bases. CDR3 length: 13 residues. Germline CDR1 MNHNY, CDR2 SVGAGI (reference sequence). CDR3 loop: CASSYRYNQPQHF. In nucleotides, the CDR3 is TGTGCCAGCAGTTACCGGTACAATCAGCCCCAGCATTTT.

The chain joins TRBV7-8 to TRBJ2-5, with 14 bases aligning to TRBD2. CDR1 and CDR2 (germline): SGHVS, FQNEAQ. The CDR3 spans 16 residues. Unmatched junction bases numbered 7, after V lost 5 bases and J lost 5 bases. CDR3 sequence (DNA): TGTGCCAGCAGCGTGACTAGCGGGAGGGCCGGGGAGACCCAGTACTTC. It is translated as CASSVTSGRAGETQYF.

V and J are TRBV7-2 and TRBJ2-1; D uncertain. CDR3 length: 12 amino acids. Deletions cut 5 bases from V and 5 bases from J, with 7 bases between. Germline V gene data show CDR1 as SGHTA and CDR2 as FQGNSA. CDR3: CASSPNNNEQFF. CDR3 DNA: TGTGCCAGCAGCCCCAACAACAATGAGCAGTTCTTC.

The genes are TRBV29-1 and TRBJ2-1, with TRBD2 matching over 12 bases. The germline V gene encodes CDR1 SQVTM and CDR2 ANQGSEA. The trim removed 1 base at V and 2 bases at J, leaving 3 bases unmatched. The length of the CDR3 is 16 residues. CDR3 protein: CSVEGLAGEPYNEQFF. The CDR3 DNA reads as TGCAGCGTTGAAGGACTAGCGGGGGAACCCTACAATGAGCAGTTCTTC.

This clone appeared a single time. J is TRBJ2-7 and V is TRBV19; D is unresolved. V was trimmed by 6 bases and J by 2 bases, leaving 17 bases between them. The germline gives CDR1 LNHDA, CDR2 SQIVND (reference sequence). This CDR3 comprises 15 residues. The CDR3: CASSRSVVEAYEQYF. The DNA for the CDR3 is TGTGCCAGTAGCCGATCGGTAGTAGAAGCCTACGAGCAGTACTTC.

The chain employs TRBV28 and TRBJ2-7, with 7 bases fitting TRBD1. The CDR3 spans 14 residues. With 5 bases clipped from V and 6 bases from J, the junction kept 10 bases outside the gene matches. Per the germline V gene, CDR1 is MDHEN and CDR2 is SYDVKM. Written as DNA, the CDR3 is TGTGCCAGCAGTCCACAGGGGCGGTGGGGCGAGCAGTACTTC. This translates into CASSPQGRWGEQYF.

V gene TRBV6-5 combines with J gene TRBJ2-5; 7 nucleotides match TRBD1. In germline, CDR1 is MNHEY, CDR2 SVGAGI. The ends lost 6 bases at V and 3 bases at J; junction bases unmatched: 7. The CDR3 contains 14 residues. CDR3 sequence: CASSPNRGEETQYF. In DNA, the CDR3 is TGTGCCAGCAGCCCAAACAGGGGAGAAGAGACCCAGTACTTC.

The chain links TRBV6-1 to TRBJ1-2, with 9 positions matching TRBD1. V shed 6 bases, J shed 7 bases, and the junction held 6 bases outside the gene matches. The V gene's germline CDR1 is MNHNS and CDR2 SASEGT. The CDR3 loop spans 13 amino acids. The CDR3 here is CASRTGGEGGYTF. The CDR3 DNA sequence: TGTGCCAGCAGGACAGGGGGTGAGGGTGGCTACACCTTC.

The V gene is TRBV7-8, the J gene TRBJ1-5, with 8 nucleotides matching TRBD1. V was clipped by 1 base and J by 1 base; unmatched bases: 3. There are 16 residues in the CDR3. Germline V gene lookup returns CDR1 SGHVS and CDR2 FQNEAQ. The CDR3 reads CASSLVNRGSNQPQHF. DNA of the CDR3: TGTGCCAGCAGCTTAGTTAACAGGGGGAGCAATCAGCCCCAGCATTTT. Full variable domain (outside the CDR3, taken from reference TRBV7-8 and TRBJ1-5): GAGVSQSPRYKVAKRGQDVALRCDPISGHVSLFWYQQALGQGPEFLTYFQNEAQLDKSGLPSDRFFAERPEGSVSTLKIQRTQQEDSAVYLCASSLVNRGSNQPQHFGDGTRLSIL.

The CDR3 bases are TGTGCCAGCAGTGACCTCGGACAGGGGAGGTCCTACAATGAGCAGTTCTTC. It codes for CASSDLGQGRSYNEQFF. The chain couples TRBV25-1 to TRBJ2-1; 9 bases are a match to TRBD1. The germline gives CDR1 MGHDK, CDR2 SYGVNS. V lost 3 bases and J lost 1; bases outside the gene matches: 7. This CDR3 region has 17 residues.

In DNA form, the CDR3 reads TGCGCCAGCAGCTTGGGACAGGGTGGCTCACCCCTCCACTTT. The encoded protein is CASSLGQGGSPLHF. V gene TRBV5-1 combines with J gene TRBJ1-6; 7 positions match TRBD1. This CDR3 contains 14 residues. Germline CDR1 and CDR2: SGHRS and YFSETQ. With 0 bases clipped from V and 10 bases from J, the junction kept 4 bases outside the gene matches.

CDR3 bases: TGTGCCAGCAGCTCCCGCGGGGGGCGCGCAGATACGCAGTATTTT. Protein product: CASSSRGGRADTQYF. The rearrangement uses TRBV5-4 and TRBJ2-3; TRBD2 agrees at 8 bases. CDR3 length equals 15 residues. Germline CDR1 and CDR2: SGHNT and YYREEE (reference sequence). The V and J ends lost 3 bases and 4 bases, in that order; junction bases with no gene match: 7.

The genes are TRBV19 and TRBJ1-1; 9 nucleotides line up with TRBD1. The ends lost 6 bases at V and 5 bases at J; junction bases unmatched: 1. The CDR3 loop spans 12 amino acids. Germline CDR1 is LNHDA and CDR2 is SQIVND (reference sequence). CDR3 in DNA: TGTGCCAGTAGACAGGGGGCAACTGAAGCTTTCTTT. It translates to CASRQGATEAFF.

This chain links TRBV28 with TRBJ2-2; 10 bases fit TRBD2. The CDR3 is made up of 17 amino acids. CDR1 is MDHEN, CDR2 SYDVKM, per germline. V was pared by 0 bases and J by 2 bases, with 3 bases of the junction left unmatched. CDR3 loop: CASSLWVAGGNTGELFF. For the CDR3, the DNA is TGTGCCAGCAGTTTATGGGTAGCGGGAGGCAACACCGGGGAGCTGTTTTTT.

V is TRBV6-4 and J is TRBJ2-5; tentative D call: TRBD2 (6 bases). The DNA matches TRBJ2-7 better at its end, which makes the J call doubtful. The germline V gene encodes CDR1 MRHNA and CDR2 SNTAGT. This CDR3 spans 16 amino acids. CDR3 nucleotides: TGTGCCAGCAGTGACTTTGGAGGGATGGCGTCCTACGAGCAGTACTTC. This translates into CASSDFGGMASYEQYF.

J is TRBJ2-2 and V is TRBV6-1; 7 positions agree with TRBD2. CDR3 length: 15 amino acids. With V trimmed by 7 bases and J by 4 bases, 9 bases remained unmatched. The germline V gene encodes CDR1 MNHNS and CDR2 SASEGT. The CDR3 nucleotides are TGTGCCAGCACCCCCGGGACTACCTTCACCGGGGAGCTGTTTTTT. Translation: CASTPGTTFTGELFF.

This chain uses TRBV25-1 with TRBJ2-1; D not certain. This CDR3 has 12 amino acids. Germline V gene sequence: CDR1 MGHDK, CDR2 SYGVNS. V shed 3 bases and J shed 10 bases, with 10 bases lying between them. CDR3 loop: CASSERGPEQFF. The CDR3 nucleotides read TGTGCCAGCAGTGAGCGAGGCCCCGAGCAGTTCTTC.

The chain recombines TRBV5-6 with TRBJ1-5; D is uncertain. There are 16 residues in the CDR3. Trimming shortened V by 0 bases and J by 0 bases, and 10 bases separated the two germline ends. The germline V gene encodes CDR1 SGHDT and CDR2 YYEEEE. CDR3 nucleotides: TGTGCCAGCAGCTTGGCTGGCCCGAATAGCAATCAGCCCCAGCATTTT. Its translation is CASSLAGPNSNQPQHF.

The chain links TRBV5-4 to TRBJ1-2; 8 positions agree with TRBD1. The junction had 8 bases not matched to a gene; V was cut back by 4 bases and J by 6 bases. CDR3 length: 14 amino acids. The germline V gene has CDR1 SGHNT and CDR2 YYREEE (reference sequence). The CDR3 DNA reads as TGTGCCAGCAGCCGGGAGGACAGGGTCGATGGCTACACCTTC. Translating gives CASSREDRVDGYTF.